The clone carrying this T cell receptor beta chain was detected only once. Its specificity is unknown. The record originates from a study of memory B cells and T cells in multiple sclerosis. Study-level findings and limits: Compartments had unequal clone-set sizes, affecting shared clonotype counts.

Separate sequencing covered autoproliferating (CFSE-dim) and non-proliferating (CFSE-high) T cells from stimulus-free culture. Replicate wells were pooled after 7 days of stimulus-free culture of around 54 million CFSE-labeled PBMCs. CFSE at approximately 0.5 uM labeled the PBMCs, which were then cultured unstimulated. CDR3 length: 13 residues. The germline V gene encodes CDR1 SGHDT and CDR2 YYEEEE. The V gene lost 0 bases and the J gene lost 8 bases, with 11 bases spanning the gap. This table comes from immunoSEQ multiplex PCR, and its TCRdb copy is limited to in-frame clones, with some not included. The sample contains 35,000 to 55,000 clones, over 70% of which appear only once.

The sequence was obtained from a human donor with multiple sclerosis. This chain links TRBV5-6 with TRBJ1-1; D is possibly TRBD1 (6 bases). Sample: PBMCs from blood kept in culture. CDR3 sequence (DNA): TGTGCCAGCAGCTTGGTGGTACAGGGCGAAGCTTTCTTT. This encodes CASSLVVQGEAFF.